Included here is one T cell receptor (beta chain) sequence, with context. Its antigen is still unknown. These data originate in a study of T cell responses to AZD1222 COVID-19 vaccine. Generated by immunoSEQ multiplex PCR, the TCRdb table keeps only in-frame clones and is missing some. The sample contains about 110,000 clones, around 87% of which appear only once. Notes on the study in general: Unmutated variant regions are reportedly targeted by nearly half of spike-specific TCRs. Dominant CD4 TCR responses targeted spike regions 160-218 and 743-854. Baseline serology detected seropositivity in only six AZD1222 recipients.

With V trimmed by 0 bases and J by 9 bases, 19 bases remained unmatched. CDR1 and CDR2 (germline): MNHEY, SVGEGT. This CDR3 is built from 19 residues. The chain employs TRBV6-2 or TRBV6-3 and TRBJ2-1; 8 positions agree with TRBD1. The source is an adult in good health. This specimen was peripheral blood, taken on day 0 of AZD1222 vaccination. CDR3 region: CASSYSRLEQGVSTGEQFF. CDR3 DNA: TGTGCCAGCAGTTACTCGAGGCTCGAACAGGGGGTTTCAACGGGTGAGCAGTTCTTC.